This T cell receptor beta chain comes out of a study of cytomegalovirus exposure and HLA in healthy donors. Per the germline V gene, CDR1 is WSHSY and CDR2 is SAAADI. CDR3 length equals 15 residues. Trimming took 7 bases from V and 3 from J; bases not matched to a gene: 8. Profiled with immunoSEQ multiplex PCR; TCRdb holds only in-frame clones, not every one. The sample comprises 250,000 to 400,000 clones, nearly 90% of which are singletons, and around 0.96% rests with the top ten. The sequencing input was PBMCs. The receptor was isolated from a man aged 30 to 39 in good health and CMV-seronegative. V and J are TRBV10-2 and TRBJ2-1; TRBD2 matches at 8 bases. The CDR3 DNA reads TGCGCCAGCACCTACGGGGGGGCCAACTACAATGAGCAGTTCTTC. Translation: CASTYGGANYNEQFF.